These 10 T cell receptor beta chains originate from one sample sequenced in a study of blood T cell repertoires in COVID-19. Libraries were prepared by immunoSEQ multiplex PCR; TCRdb keeps only in-frame clonotypes and omits some of them. The data hold fewer than 600,000 clones, with 85% to 90% observed a single time. Sequenced material: peripheral blood. Source of these receptors: a man in his late teens or twenties with COVID-19, enrolled during active disease.

V usage is TRBV5-1 and J usage is TRBJ2-7; 7 bases match TRBD1. The junction had 5 bases not matched to a gene; V was cut back by 4 bases and J by 4 bases. Germline V CDR1 and CDR2: SGHRS, YFSETQ. The CDR3 sequence is 13 residues long. The CDR3: CASSPWTGYEQYF. CDR3 sequence (DNA): TGCGCCAGCAGCCCTTGGACAGGATACGAGCAGTACTTC.

Note on this clone: This specimen includes other DNA sequences encoding the same CDR3. The chain combines TRBV20-1 with TRBJ1-1; D is possibly TRBD1 (6 bases). The CDR3 contains 10 residues. Germline CDR1 is DFQATT and CDR2 is SNEGSKA (reference sequence). V was trimmed by 6 bases and J by 8 bases, leaving 10 bases between them. CDR3 region: CSASGTEAFF. The CDR3 nucleotides read TGCAGTGCATCCGGGACAGAAGCTTTCTTT.

This clone was seen just once. V gene TRBV30 combines with J gene TRBJ1-5, with D hard to call. The V end was cut by 4 bases, the J end by 6 bases, with 13 bases between. The CDR3 length is 13 residues. The germline V gene encodes CDR1 GTSNPN and CDR2 SVGIG (reference sequence). This CDR3 reads CAWTGQEGQPQHF. DNA of the CDR3: TGTGCCTGGACTGGGCAGGAGGGTCAGCCCCAGCATTTT.

The chain has TRBV19 and TRBJ2-5, with TRBD2 matching 7 bases. In germline, CDR1 is LNHDA, CDR2 SQIVND (reference sequence). Losses at the gene ends were 5 bases for V and 4 bases for J; bases not matched to a gene: 10. The CDR3 covers 15 residues. The CDR3 coding sequence is TGTGCCAGTAGTGGGGGTGGGAGGGCCTTAGAGACCCAGTACTTC. Encoded protein: CASSGGGRALETQYF.

V and J are TRBV19 and TRBJ2-7; D not resolved. V was cut by 3 bases and J by 5 bases, with 11 bases left in between. Germline CDR1 LNHDA, CDR2 SQIVND (reference sequence). The CDR3 runs 13 residues. CDR3 DNA sequence: TGTGCCAGTAGTATCGGCCAGGTCCACGAGCAGTACTTC. It yields the protein CASSIGQVHEQYF.

This clone was found once. The rearrangement joins TRBV19 to TRBJ2-3; TRBD2 might be the D (6 bases). CDR3 length equals 15 residues. The V end was cut by 11 bases, the J end by 0 bases, with 18 bases between. Germline V CDR1 and CDR2: LNHDA, SQIVND (reference sequence). DNA of the CDR3: TGTGCCTCCGGAGGAGGGAGTCAAAGCACAGATACGCAGTATTTT. Translated: CASGGGSQSTDTQYF.

The count of this clone is one. This rearrangement joins TRBV18 to TRBJ1-3, with no clear D. V dropped 9 bases and J dropped 0 bases, with 12 bases sitting between them. There are 14 residues in the CDR3. CDR1 and CDR2 (germline): KGHSH, LQKENI. CDR3 in DNA: TGTGCCAGTCATCACACAGACTCTGGAAACACCATATATTTT. Protein sequence: CASHHTDSGNTIYF.

The rearrangement links TRBV3-1 (or the pseudogene TRBV3-2) to TRBJ1-1; 8 nucleotides line up with TRBD1. Looked up from germline, CDR1 is LGHDT and CDR2 is YNNKEL (reference sequence). The CDR3 contains 15 residues. V trimming: 0 bases; J trimming: 4 bases; junction bases outside the gene matches: 4. Here the CDR3 reads CASSQEGRGRTEAFF. CDR3 sequence (DNA): TGTGCCAGCAGCCAAGAGGGCAGGGGGCGCACTGAAGCTTTCTTT.

The J gene is TRBJ1-6, the V gene TRBV18; 7 nucleotides agree with TRBD1. V trimming: 1 base; J trimming: 0 bases; junction bases outside the gene matches: 6. There are 18 residues in the CDR3. CDR1 is KGHSH, CDR2 LQKENI, per germline. The CDR3 sequence is CASSPQTGLSSYNSPLHF. For the CDR3, the DNA is TGTGCCAGCTCACCACAGACAGGGCTCAGCTCCTATAATTCACCCCTCCACTTT.

This chain joins TRBV6-5 and TRBJ2-7; tentatively, D is TRBD2 (6 bases). The CDR3 consists of 11 residues. CDR1 MNHEY and CDR2 SVGAGI come from the germline V gene. Trimming took off 8 bases at V and 7 bases at J, with 12 bases between the two ends. For the CDR3, the DNA is TGTGCCAGCGGGCGGAGGGGAGAGCAGTACTTC. Its translation: CASGRRGEQYF.